This T cell receptor beta chain stems from a study of cytomegalovirus exposure and HLA in healthy donors. Use of 60 Vbeta and 13 Jbeta primers characterized the PCR. Sequencing was performed with immunoSEQ multiplex PCR; in TCRdb, only in-frame clones are kept and a portion is missing. The profile shows 110,000 or so clones, over 75% of them singletons. With 3 bases clipped from V and 5 bases from J, the junction kept 4 bases outside the gene matches. The CDR3 extends over 14 amino acids. The germline gives CDR1 SGHDT, CDR2 YYEEEE. The sequence was collected from a man younger than 30 in good health and CMV-seropositive. The chain couples TRBV5-6 to TRBJ1-4; TRBD1 matches 7 bases. Specimen: PBMCs. The CDR3 DNA sequence: TGTGCCAGCAGCTCGGACAGGAAGAATGAAAAACTGTTTTTT. Translation: CASSSDRKNEKLFF. Together with reference TRBV5-6 and TRBJ1-4, the CDR3 gives the full variable domain: DAGVTQSPTHLIKTRGQQVTLRCSPKSGHDTVSWYQQALGQGPQFIFQYYEEEERQRGNFPDRFSGHQFPNYSSELNVNALLLGDSALYLCASSSDRKNEKLFFGSGTQLSVL.